This T cell receptor beta chain was sequenced in a study of Ad26.COV2.S vaccination and SARS-CoV-2 variants. This sample's treatment: 15 to 20 received Ad26.COV2.S at low or high dose, single or two shots; several received placebo; per-sample allocation not given. Day 63 following the first vaccine or placebo injection was when the samples were taken. The protocol was immunoSEQ multiplex PCR, while the TCRdb copy is restricted to in-frame clones and leaves out a portion. The table shows approximately 280,000 clones, with 70% to 90% occurring only once. The TCR sequence derives from a person aged 18 to 65 who received the Ad26.COV2.S COVID-19 vaccine or a placebo. The source was peripheral blood, collected in a trial of Ad26.COV2.S vaccine versus placebo.

CDR3 in DNA: TGCGCCAGCAGCTTAAATGGACTGTGGAGGGAAAAACTGTTTTTT. This sequence encodes CASSLNGLWREKLFF. The rearrangement links TRBV5-1 to TRBJ1-4, with D uncertain. CDR1 and CDR2 from the germline V gene are SGHRS and YFSETQ. There are 15 residues in the CDR3. V gave up 2 bases and J gave up 8 bases, with 16 bases separating them.